This TCR beta chain was found in a study of OX40 agonist ivuxolimab in advanced cancers. Whole-study context: Recorded diagnoses for dose-escalation patients were hepatocellular carcinoma, melanoma, renal cell or head and neck cancer. Partial responses were recorded for three patients, including one with hepatocellular carcinoma and two with cutaneous melanoma. The study, taken as a whole, reports: The average count of expanded clones was higher among CD8+ T cells than among CD4+.

V lost 6 bases, J lost 5 bases, and 9 bases stayed unmatched. In germline, CDR1 is LNHDA, CDR2 SQIVND (reference sequence). The CDR3 runs 15 residues. With respect to this clone: Its specificity is not known.

Here immunoSEQ multiplex PCR was the method, and the copy in TCRdb shows in-frame clones only, minus some. The sample records over 40,000 clones, 75% to 90% being singletons. The V and J genes are TRBV19 and TRBJ2-1; 8 nucleotides match TRBD2. This specimen was CD4+ or CD8+ T cells sorted from blood, taken in a trial of the OX40 agonist ivuxolimab. The sequence derives from an adult with an advanced solid tumor such as melanoma, head and neck, liver or kidney cancer. DNA of the CDR3: TGTGCCAGTAGCGAAACTCGGCGGGGGGACAATGAGCAGTTCTTC. This translates into CASSETRRGDNEQFF.